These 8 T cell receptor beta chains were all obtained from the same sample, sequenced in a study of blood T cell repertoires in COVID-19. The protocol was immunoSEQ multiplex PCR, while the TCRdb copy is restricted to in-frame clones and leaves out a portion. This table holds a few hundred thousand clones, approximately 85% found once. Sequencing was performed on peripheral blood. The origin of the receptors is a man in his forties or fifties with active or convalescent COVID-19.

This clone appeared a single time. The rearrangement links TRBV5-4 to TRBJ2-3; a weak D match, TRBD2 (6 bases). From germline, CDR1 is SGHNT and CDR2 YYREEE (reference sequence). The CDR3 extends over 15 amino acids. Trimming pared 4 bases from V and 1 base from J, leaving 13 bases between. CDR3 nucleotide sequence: TGTGCCAGCAGCCCCGTAGGAGGGGGCACAGATACGCAGTATTTT. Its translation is CASSPVGGGTDTQYF.

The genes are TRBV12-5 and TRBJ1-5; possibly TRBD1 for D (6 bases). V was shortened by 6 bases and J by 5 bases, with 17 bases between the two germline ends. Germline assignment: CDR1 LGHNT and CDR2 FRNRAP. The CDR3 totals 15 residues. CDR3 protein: CASGYGQSTHQPQHF. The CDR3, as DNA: TGTGCTAGTGGATATGGACAGTCGACACATCAGCCCCAGCATTTT.

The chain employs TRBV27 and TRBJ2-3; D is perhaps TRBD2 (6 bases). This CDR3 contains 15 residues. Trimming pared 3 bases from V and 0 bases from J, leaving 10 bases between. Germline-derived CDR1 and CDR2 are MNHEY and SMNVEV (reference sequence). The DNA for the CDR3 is TGTGCCAGCAGTTTCGGGGCGGGAAGCACAGATACGCAGTATTTT. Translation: CASSFGAGSTDTQYF.

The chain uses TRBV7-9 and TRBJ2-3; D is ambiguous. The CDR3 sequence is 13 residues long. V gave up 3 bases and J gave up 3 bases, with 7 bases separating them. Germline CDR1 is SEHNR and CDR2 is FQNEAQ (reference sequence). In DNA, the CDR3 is TGTGCCAGCAGCTTTCCGGTAACAGATACGCAGTATTTT. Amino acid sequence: CASSFPVTDTQYF.

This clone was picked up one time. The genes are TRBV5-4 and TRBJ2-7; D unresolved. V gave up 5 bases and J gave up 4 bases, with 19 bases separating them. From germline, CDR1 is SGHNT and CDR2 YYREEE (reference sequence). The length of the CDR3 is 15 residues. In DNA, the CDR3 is TGTGCCAGCAGTAGCCGGCCCGACCCGAGATACGAGCAGTACTTC. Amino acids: CASSSRPDPRYEQYF. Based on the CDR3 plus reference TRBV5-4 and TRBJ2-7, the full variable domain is ETGVTQSPTHLIKTRGQQVTLRCSSQSGHNTVSWYQQALGQGPQFIFQYYREEENGRGNFPPRFSGLQFPNYSSELNVNALELDDSALYLCASSSRPDPRYEQYFGPGTRLTVT.

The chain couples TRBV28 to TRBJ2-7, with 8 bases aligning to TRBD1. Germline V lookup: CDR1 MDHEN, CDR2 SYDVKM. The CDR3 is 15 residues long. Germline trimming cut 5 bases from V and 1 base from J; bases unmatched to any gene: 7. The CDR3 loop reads CASSPQGAVSYEQYF. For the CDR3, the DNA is TGTGCCAGCAGTCCCCAGGGGGCGGTGTCCTACGAGCAGTACTTC.

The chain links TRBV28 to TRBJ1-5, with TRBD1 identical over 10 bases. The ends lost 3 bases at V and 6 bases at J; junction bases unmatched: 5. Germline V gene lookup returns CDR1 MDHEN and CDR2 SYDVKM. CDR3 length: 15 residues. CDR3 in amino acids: CASSFLTGGIQPQHF. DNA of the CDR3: TGTGCCAGCAGTTTTTTGACAGGGGGCATTCAGCCCCAGCATTTT.

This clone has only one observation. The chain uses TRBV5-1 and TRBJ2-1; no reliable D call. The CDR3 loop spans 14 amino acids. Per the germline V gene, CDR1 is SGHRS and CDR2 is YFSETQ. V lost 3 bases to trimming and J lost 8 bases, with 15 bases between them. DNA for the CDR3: TGCGCCAGCAGCTCTTCACATCTTTTCGATGAGCAGTTCTTC. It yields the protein CASSSSHLFDEQFF.